In this sample, the clone carrying this T cell receptor (beta chain) turned up many times. Antigen specificity is unknown. Points from the study as a whole: In terms of TCR gene usage, tumor memory CD4+ T cells clustered together with blood and lymph node memory CD4+ cells, as well as with lymph node naive CD4+ cells. The larger cohort examined one V-J beta rearrangement, not whole repertoires.

Full-length variable regions came from constant-region reverse primers plus semi-nested Nested Universal Primer A PCR. TCRdb fed the 5' RACE reads into MiXCR, producing one record per CDR3 protein. The sample consists of tens of thousands of distinct CDR3 sequences, less than 35% of them appearing once. Memory CD4+ T cells were sorted as CD4+CD45RO+CD25- cells. Germline V gene lookup returns CDR1 MNHEY and CDR2 SVGAGI. Trimming removed 6 bases from V and 0 bases from J; junction bases left unmatched: 5. The CDR3 runs to 16 residues. The gene calls are TRBV6-5 and TRBJ2-2, with 9 bases identical to TRBD1. Sequenced input: memory CD4+ T cells sorted from a lymph node. Regarding subset: memory CD4+ T cells, CD4+CD45RO+CD25-. This TCR came from a female donor with breast cancer. The CDR3 reads CASSTRDRANTGELFF. CDR3 sequence (DNA): TGTGCCAGCAGCACCCGGGACAGGGCGAACACCGGGGAGCTGTTTTTT.